One and the same sample provided the 2 T cell receptor beta chains below, sequenced in a study of blood T cells in healthy people across ages. A J-beta primer mix and a sample-barcoded 5' primer were used in a second PCR of about 7 to 12 cycles. A single record per CDR3 protein comes from TCRdb applying MiXCR to the 5' RACE reads. This table holds hundreds of thousands of distinct CDR3 sequences, 58% found once. Material: blood. The receptor source for this set is a man aged 55 to 70 in good health.

This rearrangement joins TRBV25-1 to TRBJ2-6; 9 bases fit TRBD1. The V and J ends lost 4 bases and 1 base, in that order; junction bases with no gene match: 5. The CDR3 is made up of 17 amino acids. Germline CDR1 and CDR2: MGHDK and SYGVNS. The CDR3 loop is CASSGRDRASGANVLTF. The DNA of the CDR3 is TGTGCCAGCAGTGGCCGGGACAGGGCATCTGGGGCCAACGTCCTGACTTTC.

Concerning this clonotype itself: At one boundary the junction diverges from the germline segment, which might be a read error. V is TRBV7-2 and J is TRBJ2-1, with 10 nucleotides matching TRBD2. Germline V gene lookup returns CDR1 SGHTA and CDR2 FQGNSA. This CDR3 region has 16 residues. Here the CDR3 DNA reads TGTGTCAGCAGCTTGGCCGGGACTAGCGAGTACAATGAGCAGTTCTTC. It yields the protein CVSSLAGTSEYNEQFF.